This TCR beta chain was retrieved from a study of blood T cell repertoires in COVID-19. For the study at large: COVID-19 samples, acute and convalescent, were from the United States, Italy and Spain.

Original analysis: From reference gene primer amplification, estimates of nucleated cell counts were derived. Here immunoSEQ multiplex PCR was the method, and the copy in TCRdb shows in-frame clones only, minus some. From that table come the V and J calls and clone size; the DNA was used to work out D and trimming. The data contain more than 400,000 clones, 87% of them singletons. Adults between about 18 and 95 years of age took part from under 25 US areas. Recovery among Cohort 3 donors was established by two negative PCRs, clearance, or symptom resolution. The specimen was PBMCs or T cells enriched from blood (not recorded which). The receptor was isolated from a woman aged 18-29 years who had recovered from COVID-19.

CDR3 protein: CASSRGLNIQYF. The CDR3 DNA sequence: TGTGCCAGCAGCCGGGGGTTAAACATTCAGTACTTC. This chain joins TRBV2 and TRBJ2-4; TRBD2 is a possible D gene (6 bases). The CDR3 extends over 12 amino acids. V gave up 6 bases and J gave up 6 bases, with 9 bases separating them. CDR1 is SNHLY, CDR2 FYNNEI, per germline. Supplemented by reference TRBV2 and TRBJ2-4, the full variable domain reads EPEVTQTPSHQVTQMGQEVILRCVPISNHLYFYWYRQILGQKVEFLVSFYNNEISEKSEIFDDQFSVERPDGSNFTLKIRSTKLEDSAMYFCASSRGLNIQYFGAGTRLSVL.